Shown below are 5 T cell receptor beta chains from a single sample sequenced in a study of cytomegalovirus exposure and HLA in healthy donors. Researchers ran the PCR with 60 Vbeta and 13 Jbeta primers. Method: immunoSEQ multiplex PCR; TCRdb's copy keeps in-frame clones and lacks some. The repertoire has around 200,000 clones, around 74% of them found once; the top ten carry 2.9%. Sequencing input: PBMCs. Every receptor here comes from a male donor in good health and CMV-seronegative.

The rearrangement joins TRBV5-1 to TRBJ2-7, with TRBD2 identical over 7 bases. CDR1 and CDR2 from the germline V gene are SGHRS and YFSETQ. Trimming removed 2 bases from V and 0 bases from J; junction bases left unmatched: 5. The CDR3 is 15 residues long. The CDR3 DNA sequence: TGCGCCAGCAGCTTTACGGCGGGGGACTCCTACGAGCAGTACTTC. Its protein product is CASSFTAGDSYEQYF.

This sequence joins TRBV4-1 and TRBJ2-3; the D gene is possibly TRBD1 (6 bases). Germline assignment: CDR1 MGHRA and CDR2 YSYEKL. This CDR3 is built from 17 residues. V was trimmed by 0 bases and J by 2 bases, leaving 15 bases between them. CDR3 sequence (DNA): TGCGCCAGCAGCCAAGATCAGCCAGGGGCCACCACAGATACGCAGTATTTT. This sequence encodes CASSQDQPGATTDTQYF.

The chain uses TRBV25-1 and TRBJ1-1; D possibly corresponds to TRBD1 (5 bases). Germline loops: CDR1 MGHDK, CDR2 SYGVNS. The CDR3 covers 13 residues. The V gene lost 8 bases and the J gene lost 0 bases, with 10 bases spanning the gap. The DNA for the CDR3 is TGTGCCAGCGGAGGGGTTATGAACACTGAAGCTTTCTTT. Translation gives CASGGVMNTEAFF.

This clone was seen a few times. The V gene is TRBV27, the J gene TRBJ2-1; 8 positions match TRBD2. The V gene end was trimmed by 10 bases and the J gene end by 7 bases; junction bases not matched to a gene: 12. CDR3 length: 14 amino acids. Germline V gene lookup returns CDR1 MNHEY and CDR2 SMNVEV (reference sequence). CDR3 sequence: CATVGAGGGNEQFF. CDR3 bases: TGTGCCACAGTTGGGGCGGGAGGAGGAAATGAGCAGTTCTTC.

Written as DNA, the CDR3 is TGTGCCAGCAGTCCGGGGACAGGGTCCACAGATACGCAGTATTTT. Protein: CASSPGTGSTDTQYF. The gene calls are TRBV27 and TRBJ2-3, with TRBD1 identical over 9 bases. The CDR3 runs 15 residues. The germline V gene has CDR1 MNHEY and CDR2 SMNVEV (reference sequence). V was clipped by 5 bases and J by 2 bases; unmatched bases: 5.